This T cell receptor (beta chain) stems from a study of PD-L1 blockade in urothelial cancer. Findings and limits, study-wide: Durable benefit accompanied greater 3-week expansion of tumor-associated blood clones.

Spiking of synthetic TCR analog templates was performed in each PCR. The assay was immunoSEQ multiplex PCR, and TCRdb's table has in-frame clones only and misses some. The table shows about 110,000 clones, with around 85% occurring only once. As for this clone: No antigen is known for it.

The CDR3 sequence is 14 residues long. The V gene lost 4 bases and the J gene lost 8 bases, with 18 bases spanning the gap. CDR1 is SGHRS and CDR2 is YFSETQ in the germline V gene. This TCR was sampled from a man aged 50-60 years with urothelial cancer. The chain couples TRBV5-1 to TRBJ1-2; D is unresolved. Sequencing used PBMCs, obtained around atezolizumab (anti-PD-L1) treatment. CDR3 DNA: TGCGCCAGCAGCCTCTCGACCGCGGCCAGCGGCTACACCTTC. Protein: CASSLSTAASGYTF.